Below, 19 T cell receptor beta chains from the same sample are listed, as sequenced in a study of T cell repertoires in cytomegalovirus infection. TCRdb re-derived calls from the reads in MiXCR, one entry per CDR3 protein. The sample consists of approximately 180,000 distinct CDR3 sequences, 17% of them appearing once. Material for sequencing was CD8+ T cells from PBMCs. The receptors were sampled from a human donor in good health (CMV status not recorded). Some clones in this sample may be carry-over from other donors' samples.

The chain employs TRBV12-3 or TRBV12-4 and TRBJ2-1; D remains unclear. CDR3 length equals 13 residues. V was trimmed by 1 base and J by 4 bases, leaving 5 bases between them. CDR3 DNA sequence: TGTGCCAGCAGTTTAGGGGTGTACAATGAGCAGTTCTTC. Protein product: CASSLGVYNEQFF.

This clonotype was observed a few times. V gene TRBV29-1 combines with J gene TRBJ1-4; possibly TRBD1 for D (5 bases). Germline-derived CDR1 and CDR2 are SQVTM and ANQGSEA. With 7 bases removed from V and 0 bases from J, the gap between germline ends came to 12 bases. This CDR3 is 14 amino acids long. The CDR3 coding sequence is TGCAGCGCGAGGGACGATTCAACTAATGAAAAACTGTTTTTT. Its protein product is CSARDDSTNEKLFF.

In its sample, this clonotype was seen a few times. The J gene is TRBJ2-6, the V gene TRBV5-8, with 9 bases lining up with TRBD1. The V gene end was trimmed by 7 bases and the J gene end by 4 bases; junction bases not matched to a gene: 9. The CDR3 runs to 16 residues. Germline V gene data show CDR1 as SGHTS and CDR2 as YDEGEE. The CDR3 is CASPSRDRDGANVLTF. CDR3 coding DNA: TGTGCCAGCCCATCCCGGGACAGGGACGGGGCCAACGTCCTGACTTTC.

This clonotype was detected a few times. The junction does not match germline at one end; this may be a read error. J is TRBJ1-4 and V is TRBV7-2; no clear D gene. The CDR3 runs to 12 residues. Germline V gives CDR1 SGHTA, CDR2 FQGNSA. The CDR3 sequence: CASSFTSEKLFF. DNA of the CDR3: TGTGCCAGCAGCTTTACCAGTGAAAAGCTGTTTTTT.

CDR3 DNA: TGTGCCAGCAGTGAAAGGATGTCTAATGAGCAGTTCTTC. It codes for CASSERMSNEQFF. The chain uses TRBV28 and TRBJ2-1; no clear D. Per the germline V gene, CDR1 is MDHEN and CDR2 is SYDVKM. V lost 5 bases to trimming and J lost 7 bases, with 12 bases between them. CDR3 length equals 13 residues.

J is TRBJ1-5 and V is TRBV6-2 or TRBV6-3, with 12 bases that match TRBD1. Germline V gene lookup returns CDR1 MNHEY and CDR2 SVGEGT. V was clipped by 6 bases and J by 0 bases; unmatched bases: 9. CDR3 length: 18 amino acids. This CDR3 reads CASSGTRDRGLSNQPQHF. The CDR3 bases are TGTGCCAGCAGCGGGACCCGGGACAGGGGGCTTAGCAATCAGCCCCAGCATTTT.

V and J are TRBV7-2 and TRBJ2-7; no firm D call. V lost 3 bases and J 2 bases, leaving 11 bases between the germline ends. In germline, CDR1 is SGHTA, CDR2 FQGNSA. This CDR3 is built from 14 residues. CDR3 sequence reads: CASSFRDWTYEQYF. The CDR3 DNA reads TGTGCCAGCAGCTTCAGAGATTGGACCTACGAGCAGTACTTC. The full variable domain, completed using reference TRBV7-2 and TRBJ2-7, is GAGVSQSPSNKVTEKGKDVELRCDPISGHTALYWYRQSLGQGLEFLIYFQGNSAPDKSGLPSDRFSAERTGGSVSTLTIQRTQQEDSAVYLCASSFRDWTYEQYFGPGTRLTVT.

The J gene is TRBJ2-1, the V gene TRBV7-8, with unresolved D. Trimming stripped 1 base from V and 5 bases from J, with 18 bases between. The CDR3 spans 17 residues. Germline CDR1 is SGHVS and CDR2 is FQNEAQ. The CDR3 sequence: CASSLEQGGSWDNEQFF. The DNA for the CDR3 is TGTGCCAGCAGCTTAGAGCAAGGTGGGTCTTGGGACAATGAGCAGTTCTTC.

This clonotype was detected once. At one end the junction does not follow the germline gene, possibly because of a read error. The CDR3 reads CASSLRGYGTDTQYF. As DNA, the CDR3 is TGTGCTAGCAGCTTACGCGGTTACGGCACAGATACGCAGTATTTT. The rearrangement links TRBV7-7 to TRBJ2-3, with D uncertain. CDR1 is SSHAT, CDR2 FNYEAQ, per germline (reference sequence). The CDR3 is made up of 15 amino acids.

This clonotype was counted a few times. The CDR3, as DNA: TGTGCCAGCAGCTTGGACTCGCTATGGGACGAGCAGTACTTC. Its translation is CASSLDSLWDEQYF. This chain links TRBV5-6 with TRBJ2-7; D not certain. Germline assignment: CDR1 SGHDT and CDR2 YYEEEE. The CDR3 has 14 amino acids. The V end lost 0 bases, the J end lost 5 bases, and 12 bases lay between the germline ends.

Only a few counts were recorded for this clonotype. The junction and the germline gene differ at one end; a read error may be behind it. The chain carries TRBV12-3 or TRBV12-4 and TRBJ1-1; 8 bases match TRBD1. CDR3 size: 14 residues. The chain's CDR3 is CASSGQGVKTEAFF. CDR3 nucleotide sequence: TGTGCCAGCAGCGGACAGGGCGTGAAGACTGAAGCTTTCTTT.

The chain is built from TRBV28 and TRBJ2-4, with a tentative D call TRBD2 (6 bases). Germline values: CDR1 MDHEN, CDR2 SYDVKM. There are 16 residues in the CDR3. Trimming removed 2 bases from V and 0 bases from J, with 11 bases in between. DNA of the CDR3: TGTGCCAGCAGTTTACGGCGGGGTGTAGCCAAAAACATTCAGTACTTC. Encoded protein: CASSLRRGVAKNIQYF.

This clonotype was seen a few times. This chain links TRBV4-1 with TRBJ2-4; D gene ambiguous. Per the germline V gene, CDR1 is MGHRA and CDR2 is YSYEKL. V was shortened by 3 bases and J by 8 bases, with 17 bases between the two germline ends. The CDR3 has 15 amino acids. The CDR3 is CASSHRTEAGDIQYF. CDR3 in DNA: TGCGCCAGCAGCCATAGAACCGAGGCTGGGGACATTCAGTACTTC.

This clonotype was observed a handful of times. V usage is TRBV25-1 and J usage is TRBJ1-2; 11 bases match TRBD1. Germline CDR1 is MGHDK and CDR2 is SYGVNS. CDR3 length: 16 residues. Unmatched junction bases numbered 11, after V lost 3 bases and J lost 8 bases. The CDR3 sequence: CASSDWTGGPPRGYTF. The CDR3 bases are TGTGCCAGCAGTGATTGGACAGGGGGCCCCCCTAGGGGCTACACCTTC.

This clonotype showed up just a few times. CDR3 DNA: TGTGCCAGTAGTGCCCCCCGACAGGCCAACGAGCAGTACTTC. This encodes CASSAPRQANEQYF. V and J are TRBV19 and TRBJ2-7; TRBD1 is a possible D gene (6 bases). Germline V gene data show CDR1 as LNHDA and CDR2 as SQIVND (reference sequence). Trimming shortened V by 5 bases and J by 5 bases, and 16 bases separated the two germline ends. This CDR3 has 14 amino acids.

This clonotype was seen a handful of times. This chain connects TRBV7-2 to TRBJ2-4, with 15 bases that match TRBD2. The germline V gene encodes CDR1 SGHTA and CDR2 FQGNSA. The CDR3 spans 23 residues. V lost 1 base, J lost 2 bases, and 18 bases stayed unmatched. CDR3 in DNA: TGTGCCAGCAGCTTAGATCCTCCCCGGTACGGACTAGCGGGGGGGCCAACCAAAAACATTCAGTACTTC. This translates into CASSLDPPRYGLAGGPTKNIQYF.

This clonotype was detected many times. The chain is built from TRBV7-2 and TRBJ1-1, with no clear D. Germline lookup yields CDR1 SGHTA and CDR2 FQGNSA. V was shortened by 4 bases and J by 1 base, with 10 bases between the two germline ends. CDR3 length: 14 amino acids. This CDR3 reads CASSYGWGNTEAFF. Here the CDR3 DNA reads TGTGCCAGCAGCTACGGGTGGGGGAACACTGAAGCTTTCTTT.

This clonotype was picked up a small number of times. The V call is TRBV4-1, the J call TRBJ1-5, with D hard to call. Germline CDR1 reads MGHRA; CDR2 reads YSYEKL. The CDR3 is 15 residues long. V gave up 2 bases and J gave up 8 bases, with 16 bases separating them. CDR3 region: CASSQRLGYSEPQHF. CDR3 sequence (DNA): TGCGCCAGCAGCCAACGACTCGGATACAGTGAGCCCCAGCATTTT.

A few counts support this clonotype. The rearrangement links TRBV28 to TRBJ1-5, with TRBD1 as a possible D gene (5 bases). CDR3 length equals 14 residues. From germline, CDR1 is MDHEN and CDR2 SYDVKM. V was cut by 3 bases and J by 6 bases, with 12 bases left in between. CDR3 coding DNA: TGTGCCAGCAGTTTGGGGCTGGGTGGTCAGCCCCAGCATTTT. It translates to CASSLGLGGQPQHF.